The rows below give T cell receptor beta chains drawn from one sample of a study of blood T cell repertoires in COVID-19. TCRdb's table, derived via immunoSEQ multiplex PCR, lists solely in-frame clones and lacks some. Among about 220,000 clones listed, roughly 80% were seen once. Sequenced sample: peripheral blood. Receptors were obtained from a woman aged 55-75 years with acute or convalescent COVID-19. The CDR3 runs from the conserved cysteine through the conserved F or W. The order of the fields is clone size, V gene, D gene, J gene, CDR3 DNA, CDR3 protein. The D gene is left open where the match is weak. A clone size is listed for some rows: how often the clone was seen (once, few, many), or a class if it is expanded.

-	TRBV5-1	TRBD2	TRBJ2-7	TGCGCCAGCAGCCCCGCGGGGGCTAGCGGGGGGTACGAGCAGTACTTC	CASSPAGASGGYEQYF
-	TRBV3-1/TRBV3-2	-	TRBJ1-3	TGTGCCAGCAGTCGATGGGCCACGGGGGGCCGGTTGAGAAACACCATATATTTT	CASSRWATGGRLRNTIYF
-	TRBV7-9	-	TRBJ2-7	TGTGCCAGCAGCCAGGCTTCCTACGAGCAGTACTTC	CASSQASYEQYF
-	TRBV5-6	TRBD1	TRBJ2-5	TGTGCCAGCAGCCCGGGACAGGGCCATTGGACCCAGTACTTC	CASSPGQGHWTQYF
-	TRBV11-2	TRBD1	TRBJ2-3	TGTGCCAGCAGCTTAGGGACAGGTTGGATCGCAGATACGCAGTATTTT	CASSLGTGWIADTQYF
once	TRBV12-3/TRBV12-4	-	TRBJ1-5	TGTGCCAGCAGGTTAAGCTCCCATCAGCCCCAGCATTTT	CASRLSSHQPQHF
-	TRBV19	TRBD2	TRBJ2-1	TGTGCCAGCTGGGGGACTAGCTTCGCTAGGGGAAGCGATGAGCAGTTCTTC	CASWGTSFARGSDEQFF
-	TRBV24-1	-	TRBJ1-6	TGTGCCACCAGTGATTCAACAGGGAGTTCACCCCTCCACTTT	CATSDSTGSSPLHF
many	TRBV2	TRBD1	TRBJ1-2	TGTGCCAGCAGTGAAGCTTACAGGGGAGTTGGCTACACCTTC	CASSEAYRGVGYTF
-	TRBV2	TRBD1	TRBJ1-1	TGTGCCAGCAGTCAACAGGGGGGTGACACTGAAGCTTTCTTT	CASSQQGGDTEAFF
-	TRBV5-4	TRBD2	TRBJ2-5	TGTGCCAGCAGCTTGGAGGCGGGGGGCGGGCAAGAGACCCAGTACTTC	CASSLEAGGGQETQYF
-	TRBV5-6	TRBD1	TRBJ1-6	TGTGCCAGCAGATCGGGGACAGGGGGTTCACCCCTCCACTTT	CASRSGTGGSPLHF
-	TRBV3-1/TRBV3-2	TRBD1	TRBJ1-5	TGTGCCAGCAGCAAAAGGACAGGGAGTCAGCCCCAGCATTTT	CASSKRTGSQPQHF
-	TRBV5-1	-	TRBJ1-2	TGCGCCAGCAGCTTGGAACCAGGGGCTAATGGCTACACCTTC	CASSLEPGANGYTF
-	TRBV10-3	TRBD1	TRBJ1-2	TGTGCCATCAGTCCGCCTTTAGGGGGCGCGAGCTATGGCTACACCTTC	CAISPPLGGASYGYTF
-	TRBV10-3	TRBD1	TRBJ1-1	TGTGCCATCAGTGAGCCGGGACAGGGAAAAACTGAAGCTTTCTTT	CAISEPGQGKTEAFF
once	TRBV4-3	-	TRBJ1-2	TGCGCCAGCAGAAAAAGTTTGGGCCTCTATGGCTACACCTTC	CASRKSLGLYGYTF
-	TRBV12-3/TRBV12-4	TRBD1	TRBJ2-7	TGTGCCAGCAGTTTGGGACAGGAGCAGTACTTC	CASSLGQEQYF
-	TRBV13	TRBD1	TRBJ2-6	TGTGCCAGCAGCCCCAGGACAGGGGGCGGATCCCCCAACGTCCTGACTTTC	CASSPRTGGGSPNVLTF
-	TRBV7-9	-	TRBJ1-2	TGTGCCAGCAGCTTAGCCGCCAGGGGAAGAGGCTACACCTTC	CASSLAARGRGYTF
-	TRBV6-2/TRBV6-3	TRBD1	TRBJ1-1	TGTGCCAGCAGTGCCCTGACAGGGATCACTGAAGCTTTCTTT	CASSALTGITEAFF
-	TRBV4-1	-	TRBJ1-4	TGCGCCAGCAGCCCGCGACAGAAAGTAGAGGAAAAACTGTTTTTT	CASSPRQKVEEKLFF